This T cell receptor (beta chain) was sequenced during a study of shared clonotypes between healthy human individuals. Produced via immunoSEQ multiplex PCR; TCRdb's table is partial and in-frame only. The profile covers some 1 million clones, with about 75% appearing a single time and about 1.5% taken by the ten largest. The receptor was derived from a man aged 18 to 35 in good health. The sequenced sample consisted of memory CD4+ T cells sorted from blood. Subset denoted: CD45RA-negative fraction.

CDR3: CASRDSFQETQYF. The CDR3 DNA follows: TGCGCCAGCAGGGACAGCTTCCAAGAGACCCAGTACTTC. This chain links TRBV10-2 with TRBJ2-5; weak D call: TRBD1 (6 bases). Trimming took off 6 bases at V and 1 base at J, with 9 bases between the two ends. The germline gives CDR1 WSHSY, CDR2 SAAADI. The CDR3 has 13 amino acids.